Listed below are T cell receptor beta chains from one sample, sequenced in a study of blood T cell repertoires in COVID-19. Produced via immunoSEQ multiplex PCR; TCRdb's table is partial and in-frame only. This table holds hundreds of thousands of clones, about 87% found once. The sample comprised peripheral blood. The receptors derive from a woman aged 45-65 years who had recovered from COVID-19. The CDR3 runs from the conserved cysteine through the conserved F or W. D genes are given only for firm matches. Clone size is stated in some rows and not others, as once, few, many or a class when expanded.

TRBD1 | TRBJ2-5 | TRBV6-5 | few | TGTGCCAGCAGGTCGACAGGGCAAGAGACCCAGTACTTC | CASRSTGQETQYF
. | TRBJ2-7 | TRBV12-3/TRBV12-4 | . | TGTGCCAGGGGCGGACAGTACGAGCAGTACTTC | CARGGQYEQYF
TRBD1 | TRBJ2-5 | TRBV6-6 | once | TGTGCCAGCAGGGAAGGACAGGGAGGAGAGACCCAGTACTTC | CASREGQGGETQYF
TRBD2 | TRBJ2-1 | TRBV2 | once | TGTGCCAGCAGTGAGCGGGGAGGGTACAATGAGCAGTTCTTC | CASSERGGYNEQFF
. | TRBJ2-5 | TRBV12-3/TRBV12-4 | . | TGTGCCAGCAGTTTAGTTCGAGAGACCCAGTACTTC | CASSLVRETQYF
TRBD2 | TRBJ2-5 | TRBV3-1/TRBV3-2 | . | TGTGCCAGCAGCCTAAGAGCGGGGGCAGAGACCCAGTACTTC | CASSLRAGAETQYF
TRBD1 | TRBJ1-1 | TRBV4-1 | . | TGCGCCAGCAGCCGGGGACAGGGGGAAACTGAAGCTTTCTTT | CASSRGQGETEAFF
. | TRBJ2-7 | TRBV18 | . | TGTGCCAGCTCACCAACAGAGACCGCTGGGGAGCAGTACTTC | CASSPTETAGEQYF
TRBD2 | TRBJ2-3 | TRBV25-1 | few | TGTGCCAGCAGTGGGGGGGGAACAGATACGCAGTATTTT | CASSGGGTDTQYF
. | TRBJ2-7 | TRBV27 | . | TGTGCCAGCAGTTTAAGTGGGAGCTCCTACGAGCAGTACTTC | CASSLSGSSYEQYF
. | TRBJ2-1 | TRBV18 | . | TGTGCCAGCTCACCCAGGAATGAGCAGTTCTTC | CASSPRNEQFF
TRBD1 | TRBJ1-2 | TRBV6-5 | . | TGTGCCAGCACGGGACAGAACCTGAATAACTATGGCTACACCTTC | CASTGQNLNNYGYTF